Listed below are T cell receptor beta chains from one sample, sequenced in a study of blood T cell repertoires in COVID-19. TCRdb's table, derived via immunoSEQ multiplex PCR, lists solely in-frame clones and lacks some. The data show 400,000 or so clones, with 89% seen just once and roughly 1.5% held by the top ten. The source material was peripheral blood. The receptors were gathered from a woman aged 35 to 49 with COVID-19, enrolled during active disease. Both conserved end residues are trimmed from each CDR3.

v_gene: TRBV29-1
CDR3aa: SVSQTAPNTEAF

v_gene: TRBV5-5
CDR3aa: ASSRSGQGDVRTEAF

v_gene: TRBV6-1
CDR3aa: ASTSSMAGGNTIY

v_gene: TRBV18
CDR3aa: ASSRDRGSGYT

v_gene: TRBV29-1
CDR3aa: SVELDRGTEAF

v_gene: TRBV28
CDR3aa: ASSLSGGGETQY

v_gene: TRBV5-5
CDR3aa: ASSLEGLSNQPQH

v_gene: TRBV28
CDR3aa: ASSPTGVGDTQY

v_gene: TRBV4-1
CDR3aa: ASSQDNGLAGVNTEAF

v_gene: TRBV19
CDR3aa: ASLAQRSGRFGGYT

v_gene: TRBV2
CDR3aa: ASSALGGTTDTQY

v_gene: TRBV20-1
CDR3aa: SALGGYEQY

v_gene: TRBV10-3
CDR3aa: AISESGAGLNTEAF

v_gene: TRBV28
CDR3aa: ASSGTENTEAF

v_gene: TRBV20-1
CDR3aa: SASPGLGGDTQY

v_gene: TRBV12-1
CDR3aa: ASSFRGQGYTEAF

v_gene: TRBV19
CDR3aa: ASSIKGVNPYEQY

v_gene: TRBV5-1
CDR3aa: ASSWQQAGGLYEQY

v_gene: TRBV18
CDR3aa: ASSPLDRNTEAF

v_gene: TRBV7-2
CDR3aa: ASSLSRSNEQF

v_gene: TRBV6-2/TRBV6-3
CDR3aa: ASSYDAWGRYGEGETQY

v_gene: TRBV19
CDR3aa: ASSINRRDQPQH

v_gene: TRBV10-3
CDR3aa: AISETSVYNEQF